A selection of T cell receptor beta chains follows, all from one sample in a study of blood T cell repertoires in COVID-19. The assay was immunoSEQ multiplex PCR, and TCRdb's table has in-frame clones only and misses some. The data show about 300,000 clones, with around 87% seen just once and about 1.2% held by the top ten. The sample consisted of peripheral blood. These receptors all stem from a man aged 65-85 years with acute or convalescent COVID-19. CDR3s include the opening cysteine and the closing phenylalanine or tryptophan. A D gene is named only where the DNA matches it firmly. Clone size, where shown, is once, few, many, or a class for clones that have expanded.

CDR3 DNA: TGTGCCAGCAGTTACTCTTATTATCAGCCCCAGCATTTT
CDR3 protein: CASSYSYYQPQHF
J gene: TRBJ1-5
D gene: NA
V gene: TRBV6-5
clone size: NA

CDR3 DNA: TGTGCCTGGAGTGGGGGGACAGGGCGTGGGACTGAAGCTTTCTTT
CDR3 protein: CAWSGGTGRGTEAFF
J gene: TRBJ1-1
D gene: TRBD1
V gene: TRBV30
clone size: NA

CDR3 DNA: TGCGCCAGCAGCTACGGCGTTGGCGGGGGGGCTAGCTCCTACAATGAGCAGTTCTTC
CDR3 protein: CASSYGVGGGASSYNEQFF
J gene: TRBJ2-1
D gene: TRBD2
V gene: TRBV5-1
clone size: NA

CDR3 DNA: TGTGCCAGCAGCTTTTTTTGGGCCCGGACCGGGGAGCTGTTTTTT
CDR3 protein: CASSFFWARTGELFF
J gene: TRBJ2-2
D gene: NA
V gene: TRBV7-2
clone size: NA

CDR3 DNA: TGTGCCAGCAGCCGAACCCCGGGACTAGCGGGGACCACAGATACGCAGTATTTT
CDR3 protein: CASSRTPGLAGTTDTQYF
J gene: TRBJ2-3
D gene: TRBD2
V gene: TRBV3-1/TRBV3-2
clone size: NA

CDR3 DNA: TGCGCCAGCAGCCAAGATGCCCTAGCGGGGGGGCGAATGGAGACCCAGTACTTC
CDR3 protein: CASSQDALAGGRMETQYF
J gene: TRBJ2-5
D gene: TRBD2
V gene: TRBV4-3
clone size: NA

CDR3 DNA: TGTGCCAGCAGATTGACAGGAAGGGAGACCCAGTACTTC
CDR3 protein: CASRLTGRETQYF
J gene: TRBJ2-5
D gene: NA
V gene: TRBV28
clone size: NA

CDR3 DNA: TGCGCCAGCAGCCCCCGGACTAGCCGCTACGAGCAGTACTTC
CDR3 protein: CASSPRTSRYEQYF
J gene: TRBJ2-7
D gene: TRBD2
V gene: TRBV4-1
clone size: few

CDR3 DNA: TGCGCCAGCAGCTTGGCGGACAGGGGGCGGTCACCCCTCCACTTT
CDR3 protein: CASSLADRGRSPLHF
J gene: TRBJ1-6
D gene: TRBD1
V gene: TRBV5-1
clone size: NA

CDR3 DNA: TGTGCCAGCAGCCACCGGGGGGAGCTGTTTTTT
CDR3 protein: CASSHRGELFF
J gene: TRBJ2-2
D gene: NA
V gene: TRBV3-1/TRBV3-2
clone size: NA

CDR3 DNA: TGTGCCAGCAGCTTGGGGTGGGGCCGCGGATTTTCGGAGACCCAGTACTTC
CDR3 protein: CASSLGWGRGFSETQYF
J gene: TRBJ2-5
D gene: NA
V gene: TRBV7-2
clone size: NA

CDR3 DNA: TGTGCCAGCAGCGGTAGAGCGGGAGGCACGTTGGTGGGCGGTACGCAGTATTTT
CDR3 protein: CASSGRAGGTLVGGTQYF
J gene: TRBJ2-3
D gene: TRBD2
V gene: TRBV9
clone size: NA

CDR3 DNA: TGTGCCTGGAGCGCAGGGGGAAACACCATATATTTT
CDR3 protein: CAWSAGGNTIYF
J gene: TRBJ1-3
D gene: NA
V gene: TRBV30
clone size: NA

CDR3 DNA: TGTGCCAGCAGCTCAATGGCCGGGACTCTTAATTCACCCCTCCACTTT
CDR3 protein: CASSSMAGTLNSPLHF
J gene: TRBJ1-6
D gene: NA
V gene: TRBV7-2
clone size: NA

CDR3 DNA: TGTGCCACCAGCTTATTAGCCGGGGAGCTGTTTTTT
CDR3 protein: CATSLLAGELFF
J gene: TRBJ2-2
D gene: NA
V gene: TRBV15
clone size: NA

CDR3 DNA: TGTGCCATCAGTGAGTCGAGACAGATTGAAGCTTTCTTT
CDR3 protein: CAISESRQIEAFF
J gene: TRBJ1-1
D gene: NA
V gene: TRBV10-3
clone size: NA

CDR3 DNA: TGTGCCACCAGTGATTTGAAACTAGCGTACAATGAGCAGTTCTTC
CDR3 protein: CATSDLKLAYNEQFF
J gene: TRBJ2-1
D gene: TRBD2
V gene: TRBV24-1
clone size: NA

CDR3 DNA: TGTGCCACCAGTGATACAGGGGGCTCCTACAATGAGCAGTTCTTC
CDR3 protein: CATSDTGGSYNEQFF
J gene: TRBJ2-1
D gene: TRBD1
V gene: TRBV24-1
clone size: once

CDR3 DNA: TGTGCCAGCAGCTCTACGGGACAGGGTACGGCCCTCCACTTT
CDR3 protein: CASSSTGQGTALHF
J gene: TRBJ1-6
D gene: TRBD1
V gene: TRBV6-6
clone size: NA

CDR3 DNA: TGTGCCAGCAGCGAAACCAGGGGGGTGGGAGAAAAACTGTTTTTT
CDR3 protein: CASSETRGVGEKLFF
J gene: TRBJ1-4
D gene: TRBD1
V gene: TRBV9
clone size: NA

CDR3 DNA: TGCGCCAGCAGCTGGGACAGCCTCTACGAGCAGTACTTC
CDR3 protein: CASSWDSLYEQYF
J gene: TRBJ2-7
D gene: TRBD1
V gene: TRBV5-1
clone size: NA

CDR3 DNA: TGCGCCAGCAGCCAAGATTTATTAGAGAAGTACGAGCAGTACTTC
CDR3 protein: CASSQDLLEKYEQYF
J gene: TRBJ2-7
D gene: NA
V gene: TRBV4-3
clone size: NA

CDR3 DNA: TGTGCCATCAGTAGACAGGGGGCGTTGGGTCAGCCCCAGCATTTT
CDR3 protein: CAISRQGALGQPQHF
J gene: TRBJ1-5
D gene: TRBD1
V gene: TRBV10-3
clone size: NA

CDR3 DNA: TGTGCCAGCAGCCAGGACTACAATGAGCAGTTCTTC
CDR3 protein: CASSQDYNEQFF
J gene: TRBJ2-1
D gene: NA
V gene: TRBV5-4
clone size: NA

CDR3 DNA: TGCGCCAGCCACCCAACCGGGACTTACTCCTACGAGCAGTACTTC
CDR3 protein: CASHPTGTYSYEQYF
J gene: TRBJ2-7
D gene: NA
V gene: TRBV5-1
clone size: NA

CDR3 DNA: TGTGCCAGCAGCCAGATGACTAGCGATGAGCAGTTCTTC
CDR3 protein: CASSQMTSDEQFF
J gene: TRBJ2-1
D gene: TRBD2
V gene: TRBV3-1/TRBV3-2
clone size: once

CDR3 DNA: TGTGCCAGCAGTTACTCCTCTAGCGGGAGGGACGAGCAGTACTTC
CDR3 protein: CASSYSSSGRDEQYF
J gene: TRBJ2-7
D gene: TRBD2
V gene: TRBV6-2/TRBV6-3
clone size: NA

CDR3 DNA: TGTGCCAGCCAGGTGCAGAAATCTACAATGAGGCAGTTCTTC
CDR3 protein: CASQVQKSTMRQFF
J gene: TRBJ2-1
D gene: NA
V gene: TRBV19
clone size: NA

CDR3 DNA: TGTGCCAGCAGGACAATCTCGGGACAGAACACTGAAGCTTTCTTT
CDR3 protein: CASRTISGQNTEAFF
J gene: TRBJ1-1
D gene: NA
V gene: TRBV28
clone size: NA

CDR3 DNA: TGCAGCGTTGAAAGGGGGTGGGGGAACGAGCAGTACTTC
CDR3 protein: CSVERGWGNEQYF
J gene: TRBJ2-7
D gene: NA
V gene: TRBV29-1
clone size: NA

CDR3 DNA: TGTGCCAGCAGCTTAACCCCGACGGGAACACCCCTCCACTTT
CDR3 protein: CASSLTPTGTPLHF
J gene: TRBJ1-6
D gene: NA
V gene: TRBV7-3
clone size: NA

CDR3 DNA: TGCGCCAGCAGCTTGGGCGCGGGGACCTACGAGCAGTACTTC
CDR3 protein: CASSLGAGTYEQYF
J gene: TRBJ2-7
D gene: NA
V gene: TRBV5-1
clone size: NA

CDR3 DNA: TGTGCCAGCAGCCGGGGCCTCTGGACAGTCAACTCTGGAAACACCATATATTTT
CDR3 protein: CASSRGLWTVNSGNTIYF
J gene: TRBJ1-3
D gene: NA
V gene: TRBV5-6
clone size: NA

CDR3 DNA: TGTGCCAGCAGGGCCAAGCGGGAGTATGTCGGGGAGCTGTTTTTT
CDR3 protein: CASRAKREYVGELFF
J gene: TRBJ2-2
D gene: TRBD2
V gene: TRBV2
clone size: NA

CDR3 DNA: TGTGCCAGCAGGGCGGAACAGGGCCGAAACACTGAAGCTTTCTTT
CDR3 protein: CASRAEQGRNTEAFF
J gene: TRBJ1-1
D gene: NA
V gene: TRBV3-1/TRBV3-2
clone size: NA

CDR3 DNA: TGTGCCACGGGGACTAGCGGGAGTACCCCAGATACGCAGTATTTT
CDR3 protein: CATGTSGSTPDTQYF
J gene: TRBJ2-3
D gene: TRBD2
V gene: TRBV10-3
clone size: NA

CDR3 DNA: TGCGCCAGCAGCTTGGCGGTAGGAGGCACAGATACGCAGTATTTT
CDR3 protein: CASSLAVGGTDTQYF
J gene: TRBJ2-3
D gene: NA
V gene: TRBV5-1
clone size: NA

CDR3 DNA: TGTGCCAGCAGCCAGGCCACTAGCGGGAGACCGAATGAGCAGTTCTTC
CDR3 protein: CASSQATSGRPNEQFF
J gene: TRBJ2-1
D gene: TRBD2
V gene: TRBV3-1/TRBV3-2
clone size: NA

CDR3 DNA: TGTGCCATCAGCCAGACTAGCGGGGGATACAATGAGCAGTTCTTC
CDR3 protein: CAISQTSGGYNEQFF
J gene: TRBJ2-1
D gene: TRBD2
V gene: TRBV10-3
clone size: NA

CDR3 DNA: TGTGCCAGCAGAGGAGGCGAGCAGTACTTC
CDR3 protein: CASRGGEQYF
J gene: TRBJ2-7
D gene: NA
V gene: TRBV27
clone size: NA

CDR3 DNA: TGTGCCAGCAGTTACGTGTTAATTAGGGCAGGGATGGATCAGCCCCAGCATTTT
CDR3 protein: CASSYVLIRAGMDQPQHF
J gene: TRBJ1-5
D gene: NA
V gene: TRBV6-2/TRBV6-3
clone size: NA

CDR3 DNA: TGTGCCAGCAGCCAAGATCCGACTAGCGGGGGGCGATCCAATGAGCAGTTCTTC
CDR3 protein: CASSQDPTSGGRSNEQFF
J gene: TRBJ2-1
D gene: TRBD2
V gene: TRBV3-1/TRBV3-2
clone size: NA

CDR3 DNA: TGCAGCGTCCTTCATCAGGGGAACTCCTACGAGCAGTACTTC
CDR3 protein: CSVLHQGNSYEQYF
J gene: TRBJ2-7
D gene: NA
V gene: TRBV29-1
clone size: NA